There are many counts of the clone carrying this TCR beta chain. As for time point: before trial treatment. The data belong to a study of low-dose radiotherapy and immunotherapy resistance in tumors. Study background: Doses of 0.5 Gy per fraction every 2 weeks, totaling 6.5 Gy, went to Cohort 1. First-strand cDNA relied on TRAV- and TRBV-specific primers spanning alpha and beta chains.

Both a constant-region primer and a V-primer adapter served to amplify TCRs across roughly 20 PCR cycles. TCRdb reprocessed the reads via MiXCR and lists one record per CDR3 protein. In the table there are about 46,000 distinct CDR3 sequences, roughly 10% of which are singletons. Germline V gene data show CDR1 as SGHVS and CDR2 as FQNEAQ. The V end was cut by 5 bases, the J end by 5 bases, with 10 bases between. The CDR3 is made up of 14 amino acids. The J gene is TRBJ1-6, the V gene TRBV7-8; D gene ambiguous. The receptor was derived from a female donor with ovarian cancer. The sample here was PBMCs, taken before treatment. The CDR3 region is CASSPREHNSPLHF. The CDR3 nucleotides read TGTGCCAGCAGCCCCCGGGAACATAATTCACCCCTCCACTTT.